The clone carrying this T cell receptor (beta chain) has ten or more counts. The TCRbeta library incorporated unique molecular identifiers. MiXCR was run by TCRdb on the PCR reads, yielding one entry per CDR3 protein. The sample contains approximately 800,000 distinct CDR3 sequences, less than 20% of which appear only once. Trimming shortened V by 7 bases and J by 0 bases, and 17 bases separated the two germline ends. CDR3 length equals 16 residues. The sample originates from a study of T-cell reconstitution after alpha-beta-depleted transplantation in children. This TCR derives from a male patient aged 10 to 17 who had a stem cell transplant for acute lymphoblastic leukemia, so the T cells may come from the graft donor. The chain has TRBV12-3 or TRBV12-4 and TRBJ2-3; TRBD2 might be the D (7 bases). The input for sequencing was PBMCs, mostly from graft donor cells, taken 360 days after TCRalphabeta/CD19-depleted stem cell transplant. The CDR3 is CASTPFGGPSTDTQYF. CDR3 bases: TGTGCCAGCACCCCTTTCGGGGGGCCTAGCACAGATACGCAGTATTTT.